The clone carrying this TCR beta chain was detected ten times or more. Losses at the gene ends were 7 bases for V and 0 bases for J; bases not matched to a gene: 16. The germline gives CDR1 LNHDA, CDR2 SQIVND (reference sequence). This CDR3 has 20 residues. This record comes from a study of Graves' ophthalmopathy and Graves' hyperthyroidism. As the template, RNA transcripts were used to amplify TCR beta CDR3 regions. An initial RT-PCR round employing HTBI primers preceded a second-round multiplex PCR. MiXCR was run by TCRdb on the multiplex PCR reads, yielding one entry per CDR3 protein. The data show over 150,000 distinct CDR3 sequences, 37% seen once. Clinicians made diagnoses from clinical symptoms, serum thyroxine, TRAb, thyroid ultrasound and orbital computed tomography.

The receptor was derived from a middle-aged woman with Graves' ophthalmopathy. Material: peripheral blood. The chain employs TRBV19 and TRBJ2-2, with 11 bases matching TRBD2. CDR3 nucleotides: TGTGCCAGTAAAGGTTCGCTAGCGGGAGGATATTTGGCGAACACCGGGGAGCTGTTTTTT. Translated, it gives CASKGSLAGGYLANTGELFF. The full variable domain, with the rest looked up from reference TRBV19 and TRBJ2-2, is DGGITQSPKYLFRKEGQNVTLSCEQNLNHDAMYWYRQDPGQGLRLIYYSQIVNDFQKGDIAEGYSVSREKKESFPLTVTSAQKNPTAFYLCASKGSLAGGYLANTGELFFGEGSRLTVL.